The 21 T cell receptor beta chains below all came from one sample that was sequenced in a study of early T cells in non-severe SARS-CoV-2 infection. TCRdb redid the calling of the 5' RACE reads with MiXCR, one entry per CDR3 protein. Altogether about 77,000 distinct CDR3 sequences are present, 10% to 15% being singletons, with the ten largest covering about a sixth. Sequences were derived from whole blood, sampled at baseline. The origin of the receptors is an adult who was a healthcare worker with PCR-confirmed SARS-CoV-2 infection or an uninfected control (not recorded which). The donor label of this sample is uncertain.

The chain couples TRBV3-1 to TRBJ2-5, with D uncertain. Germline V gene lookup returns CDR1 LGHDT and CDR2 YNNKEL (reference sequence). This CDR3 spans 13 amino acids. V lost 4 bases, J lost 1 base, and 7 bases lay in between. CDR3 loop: CASSRPPQETQYF. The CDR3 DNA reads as TGTGCCAGCAGCCGACCTCCCCAAGAGACCCAGTACTTC.

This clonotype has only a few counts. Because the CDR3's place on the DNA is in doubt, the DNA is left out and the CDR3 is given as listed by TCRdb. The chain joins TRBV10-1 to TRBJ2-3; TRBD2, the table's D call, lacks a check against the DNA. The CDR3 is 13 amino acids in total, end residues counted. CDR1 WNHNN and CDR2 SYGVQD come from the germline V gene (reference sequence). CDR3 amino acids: CAREGRREIRSIF.

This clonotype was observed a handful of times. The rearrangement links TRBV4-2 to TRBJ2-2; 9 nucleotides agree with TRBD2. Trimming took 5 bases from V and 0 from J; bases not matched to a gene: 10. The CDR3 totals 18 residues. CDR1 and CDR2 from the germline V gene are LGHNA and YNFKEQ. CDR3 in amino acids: CASSIRGLAGSNTGELFF. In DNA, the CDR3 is TGTGCCAGCAGCATACGGGGGCTAGCGGGGTCGAACACCGGGGAGCTGTTTTTT.

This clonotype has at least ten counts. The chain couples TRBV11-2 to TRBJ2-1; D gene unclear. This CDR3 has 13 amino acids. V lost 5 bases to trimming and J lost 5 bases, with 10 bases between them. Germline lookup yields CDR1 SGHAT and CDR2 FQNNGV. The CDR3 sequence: CASSLRRHNEQFF. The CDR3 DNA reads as TGTGCCAGCAGCCTTCGACGTCACAATGAGCAGTTCTTC.

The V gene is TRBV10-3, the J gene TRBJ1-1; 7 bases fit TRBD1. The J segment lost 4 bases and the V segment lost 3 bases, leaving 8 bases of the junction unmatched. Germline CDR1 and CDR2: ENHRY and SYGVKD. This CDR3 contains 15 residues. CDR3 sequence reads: CAISDYSGGGTEAFF. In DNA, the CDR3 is TGTGCCATCAGTGACTACTCAGGGGGAGGCACTGAAGCTTTCTTT.

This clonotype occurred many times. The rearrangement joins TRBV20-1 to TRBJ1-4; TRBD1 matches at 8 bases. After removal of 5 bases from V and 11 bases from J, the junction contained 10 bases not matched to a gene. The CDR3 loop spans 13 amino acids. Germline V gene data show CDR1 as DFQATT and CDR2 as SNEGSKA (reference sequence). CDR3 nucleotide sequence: TGCAGTGCTGCACCCGACAGGGGAGGCAAACTGTTTTTT. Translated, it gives CSAAPDRGGKLFF.

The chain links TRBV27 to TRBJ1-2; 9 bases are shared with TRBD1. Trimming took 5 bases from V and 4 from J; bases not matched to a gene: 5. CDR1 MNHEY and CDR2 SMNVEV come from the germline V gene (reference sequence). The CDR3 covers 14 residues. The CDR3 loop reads CASSLSDRGYGYTF. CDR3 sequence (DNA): TGTGCCAGCAGTCTCTCGGACAGGGGCTATGGCTACACCTTC.

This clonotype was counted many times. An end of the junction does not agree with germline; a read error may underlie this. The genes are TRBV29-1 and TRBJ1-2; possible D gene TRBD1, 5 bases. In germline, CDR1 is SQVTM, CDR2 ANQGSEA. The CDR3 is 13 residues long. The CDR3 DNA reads TGCAGCGTTGAAGCATCCGACGCGGGACGGACCAACTTC. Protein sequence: CSVEASDAGRTNF.

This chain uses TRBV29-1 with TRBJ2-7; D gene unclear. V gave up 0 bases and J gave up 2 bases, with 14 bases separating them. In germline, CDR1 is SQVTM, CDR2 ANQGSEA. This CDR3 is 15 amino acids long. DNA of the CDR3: TGCAGCGTTGAAGATGGTTCAGGTTTTACCTACGAGCAGTACTTC. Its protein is CSVEDGSGFTYEQYF.

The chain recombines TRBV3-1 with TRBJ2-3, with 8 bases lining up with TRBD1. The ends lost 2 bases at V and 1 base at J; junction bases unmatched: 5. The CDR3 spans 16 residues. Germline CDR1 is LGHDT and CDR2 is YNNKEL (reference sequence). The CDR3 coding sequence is TGTGCCAGCAGCCAATGGGGGACAGGCGGCACAGATACGCAGTATTTT. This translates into CASSQWGTGGTDTQYF.

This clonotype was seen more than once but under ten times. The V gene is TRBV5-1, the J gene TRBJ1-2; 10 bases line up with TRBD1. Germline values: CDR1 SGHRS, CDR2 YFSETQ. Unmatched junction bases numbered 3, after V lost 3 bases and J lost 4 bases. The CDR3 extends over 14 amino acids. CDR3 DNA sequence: TGCGCCAGCAGCTCCGGGACAGGGGTCTATGGCTACACCTTC. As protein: CASSSGTGVYGYTF.

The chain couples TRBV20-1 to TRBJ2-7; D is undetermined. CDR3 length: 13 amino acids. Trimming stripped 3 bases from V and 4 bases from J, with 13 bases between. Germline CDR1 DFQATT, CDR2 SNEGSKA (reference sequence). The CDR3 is CSASGLFGYEQYF. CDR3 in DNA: TGCAGTGCTAGCGGCCTTTTTGGGTACGAGCAGTACTTC.

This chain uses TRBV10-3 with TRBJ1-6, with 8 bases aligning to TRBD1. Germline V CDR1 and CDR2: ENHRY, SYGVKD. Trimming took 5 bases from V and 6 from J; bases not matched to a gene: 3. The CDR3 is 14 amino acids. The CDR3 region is CAISWTGLNSPLHF. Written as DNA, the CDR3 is TGTGCCATCAGTTGGACAGGGCTTAATTCACCCCTCCACTTT.

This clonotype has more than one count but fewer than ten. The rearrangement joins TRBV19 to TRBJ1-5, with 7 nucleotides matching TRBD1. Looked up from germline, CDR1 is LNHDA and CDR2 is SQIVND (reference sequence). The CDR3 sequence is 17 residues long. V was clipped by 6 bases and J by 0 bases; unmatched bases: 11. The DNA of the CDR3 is TGTGCCAGTAGGGTAACATCACAGGGGTATAGCAATCAGCCCCAGCATTTT. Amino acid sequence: CASRVTSQGYSNQPQHF.

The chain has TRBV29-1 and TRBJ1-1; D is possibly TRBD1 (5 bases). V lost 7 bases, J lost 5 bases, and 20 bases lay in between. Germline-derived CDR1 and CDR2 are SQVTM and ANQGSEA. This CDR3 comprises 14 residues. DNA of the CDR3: TGCAGCGCCGGGGCCTACAGCGGAGAAACTGAAGCTTTCTTT. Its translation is CSAGAYSGETEAFF.

This chain's CDR3 is CASSARGTGVSKNIQYF. CDR3 nucleotides: TGTGCCAGCAGTGCTCGCGGGACAGGGGTTTCCAAAAACATTCAGTACTTC. V usage is TRBV12-3 or TRBV12-4 and J usage is TRBJ2-4, with TRBD1 identical over 10 bases. V dropped 5 bases and J dropped 2; count of bases not matched to a gene: 9. This CDR3 is 17 amino acids long.

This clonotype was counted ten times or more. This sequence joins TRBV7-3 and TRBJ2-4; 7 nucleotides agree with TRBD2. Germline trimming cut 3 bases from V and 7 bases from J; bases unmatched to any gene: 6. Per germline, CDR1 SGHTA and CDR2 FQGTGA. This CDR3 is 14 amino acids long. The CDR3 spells CASSLGTSDNIQYF. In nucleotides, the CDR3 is TGTGCCAGCAGCTTGGGTACTAGCGATAACATTCAGTACTTC.

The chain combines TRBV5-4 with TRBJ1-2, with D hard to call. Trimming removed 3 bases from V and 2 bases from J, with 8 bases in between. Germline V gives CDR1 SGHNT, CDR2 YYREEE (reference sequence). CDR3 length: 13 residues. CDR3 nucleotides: TGTGCCAGCAGCTCGGCCTGGAACTATGGCTACACCTTC. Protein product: CASSSAWNYGYTF.

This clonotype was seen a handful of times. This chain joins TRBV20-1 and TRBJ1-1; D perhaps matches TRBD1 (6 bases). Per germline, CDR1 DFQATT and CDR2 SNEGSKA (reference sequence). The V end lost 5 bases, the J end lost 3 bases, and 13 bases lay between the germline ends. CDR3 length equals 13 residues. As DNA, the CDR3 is TGCAGTGCTGGCAGGGGCGAGTACACTGAAGCTTTCTTT. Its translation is CSAGRGEYTEAFF.

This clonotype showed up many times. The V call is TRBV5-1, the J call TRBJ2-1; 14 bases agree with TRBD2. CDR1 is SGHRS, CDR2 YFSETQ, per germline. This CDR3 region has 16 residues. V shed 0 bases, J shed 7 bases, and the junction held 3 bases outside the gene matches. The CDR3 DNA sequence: TGCGCCAGCAGCTTGGAAGGGACTAGCGGGAGAAATGAGCAGTTCTTC. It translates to CASSLEGTSGRNEQFF.

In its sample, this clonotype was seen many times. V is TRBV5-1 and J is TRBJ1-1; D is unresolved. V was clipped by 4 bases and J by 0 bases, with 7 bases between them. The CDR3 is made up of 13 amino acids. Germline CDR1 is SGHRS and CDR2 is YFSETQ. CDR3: CASSTVLNTEAFF. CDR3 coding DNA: TGCGCCAGCAGCACTGTTTTGAACACTGAAGCTTTCTTT.